The rows below give T cell receptor beta chains drawn from one sample of a study of T cells after yellow fever vaccination. Via MiXCR, TCRdb re-called the 5' RACE reads, giving one row per CDR3 protein. This table holds hundreds of thousands of distinct CDR3 sequences, more than 9% found once. Sequencing used PBMCs, obtained on the day of the yellow fever booster vaccination. The receptors derive from a man under 40 who received the YFV17D yellow fever vaccine. CDR3s include the opening cysteine and the closing phenylalanine or tryptophan. Each record gives: J gene, clone size, V gene, D gene, CDR3 protein, CDR3 DNA. A D gene is named only where the DNA matches it firmly. The listing skips clone size in some rows; elsewhere it reads once, few, many or a size class.

j_gene: TRBJ2-2
abundance: few
v_gene: TRBV6-2/TRBV6-3
d_gene: .
CDR3aa: CASSYSALELFF
CDR3nt: TGTGCCAGCAGTTACTCGGCGTTAGAGCTGTTTTTT

j_gene: TRBJ2-7
abundance: few
v_gene: TRBV9
d_gene: TRBD2
CDR3aa: CASSPQAGLAGSYEQYF
CDR3nt: TGTGCCAGCAGCCCTCAGGCCGGACTAGCTGGCTCCTACGAGCAGTACTTC

j_gene: TRBJ2-7
abundance: few
v_gene: TRBV30
d_gene: TRBD1
CDR3aa: CAYAATGGRTGQYF
CDR3nt: TGTGCCTACGCAGCGACAGGGGGACGCACAGGGCAGTACTTC

j_gene: TRBJ2-1
abundance: few
v_gene: TRBV20-1
d_gene: .
CDR3aa: CSASGGPQDNEQFF
CDR3nt: TGCAGTGCTAGTGGGGGGCCTCAGGACAATGAGCAGTTCTTC

j_gene: TRBJ2-7
abundance: few
v_gene: TRBV5-1
d_gene: TRBD1
CDR3aa: CASSFTQGAYEQYF
CDR3nt: TGCGCCAGCAGCTTTACACAGGGGGCGTACGAGCAGTACTTC

j_gene: TRBJ2-3
abundance: few
v_gene: TRBV30
d_gene: TRBD2
CDR3aa: CAWSAAGGRTDTQYF
CDR3nt: TGTGCCTGGAGTGCCGCTGGCGGGAGGACAGATACGCAGTATTTT

j_gene: TRBJ2-5
abundance: many
v_gene: TRBV12-3/TRBV12-4
d_gene: TRBD2
CDR3aa: CASSPAGGETQYF
CDR3nt: TGTGCCAGCAGCCCAGCGGGGGGCGAGACCCAGTACTTC

j_gene: TRBJ1-4
abundance: few
v_gene: TRBV12-5
d_gene: .
CDR3aa: CASGLDHRTTNEKLFF
CDR3nt: TGTGCTAGTGGTTTGGACCACAGGACCACTAATGAAAAACTGTTTTTT

j_gene: TRBJ1-1
abundance: .
v_gene: TRBV28
d_gene: .
CDR3aa: CASHLGGNTEAFF
CDR3nt: TGTGCCAGCCACCTCGGGGGGAACACTGAAGCTTTCTTT

j_gene: TRBJ2-7
abundance: .
v_gene: TRBV12-3/TRBV12-4
d_gene: .
CDR3aa: CASSLGTLLHEQYF
CDR3nt: TGTGCCAGCAGTTTAGGGACACTACTACACGAGCAGTACTTC

j_gene: TRBJ1-2
abundance: .
v_gene: TRBV7-2
d_gene: .
CDR3aa: CASSADQYGYTF
CDR3nt: TGTGCCAGCAGCGCCGACCAATATGGCTACACCTTC

j_gene: TRBJ1-4
abundance: .
v_gene: TRBV20-1
d_gene: .
CDR3aa: CSASLRTFANEKLFF
CDR3nt: TGCAGTGCTAGCCTCCGGACGTTTGCAAATGAAAAACTGTTTTTT

j_gene: TRBJ2-2
abundance: many
v_gene: TRBV7-8
d_gene: TRBD2
CDR3aa: CASSQGLAGGPRNTGELFF
CDR3nt: TGTGCCAGCAGCCAGGGACTAGCGGGAGGGCCTAGGAACACCGGGGAGCTGTTTTTT

j_gene: TRBJ2-7
abundance: .
v_gene: TRBV20-1
d_gene: TRBD2
CDR3aa: CSARGGRAFYEQYF
CDR3nt: TGCAGTGCTAGAGGCGGGAGGGCCTTTTACGAGCAGTACTTC

j_gene: TRBJ2-7
abundance: few
v_gene: TRBV20-1
d_gene: .
CDR3aa: CSARTTLSYEQYF
CDR3nt: TGCAGTGCCAGGACTACCCTCTCCTACGAGCAGTACTTC

j_gene: TRBJ2-5
abundance: .
v_gene: TRBV18
d_gene: .
CDR3aa: CASSPPNGGQETQYF
CDR3nt: TGTGCCAGCTCACCTCCAAACGGGGGTCAAGAGACCCAGTACTTC

j_gene: TRBJ2-3
abundance: few
v_gene: TRBV11-1
d_gene: .
CDR3aa: CASSFAPKFASRVYTDTQYF
CDR3nt: TGTGCCAGCAGCTTCGCCCCGAAGTTTGCTAGCCGAGTCTACACAGATACGCAGTATTTT

j_gene: TRBJ2-2
abundance: .
v_gene: TRBV20-1
d_gene: TRBD2
CDR3aa: CSARDGTSGIAGELFF
CDR3nt: TGCAGTGCTAGAGATGGAACTAGCGGGATAGCCGGGGAGCTGTTTTTT

j_gene: TRBJ2-1
abundance: .
v_gene: TRBV4-3
d_gene: TRBD2
CDR3aa: CASSQGREQNNEQFF
CDR3nt: TGCGCCAGCAGCCAAGGGCGGGAGCAAAACAATGAGCAGTTCTTC

j_gene: TRBJ2-1
abundance: few
v_gene: TRBV7-2
d_gene: .
CDR3aa: CASSAGIQNNEQFF
CDR3nt: TGTGCCAGCAGCGCGGGAATTCAAAACAATGAGCAGTTCTTC

j_gene: TRBJ2-5
abundance: few
v_gene: TRBV20-1
d_gene: TRBD2
CDR3aa: CSAPDRTSGRSGETQYF
CDR3nt: TGCAGTGCGCCCGACCGGACTAGCGGGAGGTCGGGAGAGACCCAGTACTTC

j_gene: TRBJ2-7
abundance: .
v_gene: TRBV3-1
d_gene: .
CDR3aa: CASSQVAEQYF
CDR3nt: TGTGCCAGCAGCCAAGTGGCCGAGCAGTACTTC

j_gene: TRBJ2-7
abundance: few
v_gene: TRBV12-3/TRBV12-4
d_gene: TRBD2
CDR3aa: CASSTRTSGVDEQYF
CDR3nt: TGTGCCAGCAGTACCCGGACTAGCGGGGTGGACGAGCAGTACTTC

j_gene: TRBJ1-2
abundance: many
v_gene: TRBV11-2
d_gene: .
CDR3aa: CASSLLDAGGYTF
CDR3nt: TGTGCCAGCAGCCTACTGGACGCGGGTGGCTACACCTTC

j_gene: TRBJ2-5
abundance: few
v_gene: TRBV20-1
d_gene: TRBD2
CDR3aa: CSASPLVASGSIKTQYF
CDR3nt: TGCAGTGCTAGTCCATTAGTGGCTAGCGGGAGTATCAAGACCCAGTACTTC

j_gene: TRBJ1-1
abundance: few
v_gene: TRBV2
d_gene: TRBD1
CDR3aa: CASSEDRAVTEAFF
CDR3nt: TGTGCCAGCAGTGAGGACAGGGCGGTCACTGAAGCTTTCTTT

j_gene: TRBJ2-6
abundance: .
v_gene: TRBV6-1
d_gene: .
CDR3aa: CASTPLEHRPAGANVLTF
CDR3nt: TGTGCCAGCACCCCATTAGAACACCGTCCTGCTGGGGCCAACGTCCTGACTTTC

j_gene: TRBJ2-1
abundance: .
v_gene: TRBV12-3/TRBV12-4
d_gene: TRBD2
CDR3aa: CASSSPGLAANEQFF
CDR3nt: TGTGCCAGCAGTTCACCGGGACTAGCGGCCAATGAGCAGTTCTTC

j_gene: TRBJ1-5
abundance: many
v_gene: TRBV7-2
d_gene: .
CDR3aa: CASSFGNTNQPQHF
CDR3nt: TGTGCCAGCAGCTTCGGGAATACCAATCAGCCCCAGCATTTT

j_gene: TRBJ1-2
abundance: few
v_gene: TRBV29-1
d_gene: TRBD1
CDR3aa: CSVAWQGASYGYTF
CDR3nt: TGCAGCGTTGCTTGGCAGGGGGCAAGCTATGGCTACACCTTC

j_gene: TRBJ2-3
abundance: few
v_gene: TRBV28
d_gene: TRBD2
CDR3aa: CASTHSSGSDTQYF
CDR3nt: TGTGCCAGCACTCACTCTAGCGGGTCAGATACGCAGTATTTT

j_gene: TRBJ1-5
abundance: many
v_gene: TRBV12-3/TRBV12-4
d_gene: .
CDR3aa: CASSFGGTNQPQHF
CDR3nt: TGTGCCAGCAGTTTTGGGGGTACCAATCAGCCCCAGCATTTT

j_gene: TRBJ1-2
abundance: few
v_gene: TRBV29-1
d_gene: .
CDR3aa: CSVGGDNYGYTF
CDR3nt: TGCAGCGTTGGGGGGGACAACTATGGCTACACCTTC

j_gene: TRBJ2-1
abundance: .
v_gene: TRBV6-2/TRBV6-3
d_gene: .
CDR3aa: CASNPGRGGTYNEQFF
CDR3nt: TGTGCCAGCAACCCTGGTAGGGGCGGGACTTACAATGAGCAGTTCTTC

j_gene: TRBJ2-1
abundance: .
v_gene: TRBV20-1
d_gene: TRBD2
CDR3aa: CSASPARLAGGSYNEQFF
CDR3nt: TGCAGTGCTAGCCCCGCCAGACTAGCGGGGGGCTCCTACAATGAGCAGTTCTTC

j_gene: TRBJ2-7
abundance: many
v_gene: TRBV20-1
d_gene: TRBD2
CDR3aa: CSARLAGGQNYEQYF
CDR3nt: TGCAGTGCTAGACTAGCGGGAGGACAGAACTACGAGCAGTACTTC

j_gene: TRBJ2-1
abundance: few
v_gene: TRBV20-1
d_gene: TRBD2
CDR3aa: CSASLAGGVEQFF
CDR3nt: TGCAGTGCTAGTCTAGCGGGAGGGGTAGAGCAGTTCTTC

j_gene: TRBJ2-1
abundance: .
v_gene: TRBV20-1
d_gene: .
CDR3aa: CSVSKHYNEQFF
CDR3nt: TGCAGTGTCAGCAAACACTACAATGAGCAGTTCTTC

j_gene: TRBJ2-2
abundance: many
v_gene: TRBV2
d_gene: TRBD2
CDR3aa: CASSGLAGGTGELFF
CDR3nt: TGTGCCAGCAGTGGACTAGCGGGGGGCACCGGGGAGCTGTTTTTT

j_gene: TRBJ2-3
abundance: .
v_gene: TRBV4-3
d_gene: .
CDR3aa: CASSQGLPDTQYF
CDR3nt: TGCGCCAGCAGCCAGGGCCTACCCGATACGCAGTATTTT